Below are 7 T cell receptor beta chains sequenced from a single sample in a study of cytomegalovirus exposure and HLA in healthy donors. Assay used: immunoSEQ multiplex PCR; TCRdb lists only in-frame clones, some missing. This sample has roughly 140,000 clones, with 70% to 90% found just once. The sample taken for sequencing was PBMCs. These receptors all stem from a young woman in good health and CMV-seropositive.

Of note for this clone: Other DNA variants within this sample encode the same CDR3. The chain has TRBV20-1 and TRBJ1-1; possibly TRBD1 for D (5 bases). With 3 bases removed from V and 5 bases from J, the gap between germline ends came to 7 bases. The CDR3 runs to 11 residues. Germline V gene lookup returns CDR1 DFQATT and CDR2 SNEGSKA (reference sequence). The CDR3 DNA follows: TGCAGTGCTAGGGGGGGGACTGAAGCTTTCTTT. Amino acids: CSARGGTEAFF.

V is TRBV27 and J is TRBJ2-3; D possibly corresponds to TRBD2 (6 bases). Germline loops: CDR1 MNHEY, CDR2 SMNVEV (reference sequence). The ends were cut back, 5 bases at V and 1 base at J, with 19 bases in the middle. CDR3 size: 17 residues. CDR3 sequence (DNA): TGTGCCAGCAGTCGCCAGGGCTGGGCTAGCGGCACAGATACGCAGTATTTT. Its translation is CASSRQGWASGTDTQYF.

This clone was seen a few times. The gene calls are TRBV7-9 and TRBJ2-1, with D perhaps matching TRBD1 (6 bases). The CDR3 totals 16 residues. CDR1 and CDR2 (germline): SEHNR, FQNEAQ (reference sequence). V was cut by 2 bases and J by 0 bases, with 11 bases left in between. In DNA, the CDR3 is TGTGCCAGCAGCTTACGGACAGCTAGCTCCTACAATGAGCAGTTCTTC. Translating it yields CASSLRTASSYNEQFF.

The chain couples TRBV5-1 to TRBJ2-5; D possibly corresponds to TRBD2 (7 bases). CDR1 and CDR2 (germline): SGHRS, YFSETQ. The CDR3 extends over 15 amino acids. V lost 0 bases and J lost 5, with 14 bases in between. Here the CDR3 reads CASSLEGSGGETQYF. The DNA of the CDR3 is TGCGCCAGCAGCTTGGAAGGCTCGGGGGGCGAGACCCAGTACTTC.

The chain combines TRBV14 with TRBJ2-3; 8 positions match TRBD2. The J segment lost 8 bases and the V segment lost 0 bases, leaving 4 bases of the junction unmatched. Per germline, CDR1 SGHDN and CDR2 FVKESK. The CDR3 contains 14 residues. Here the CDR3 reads CASSQEAGAVTQYF. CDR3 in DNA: TGTGCCAGCAGCCAAGAAGCGGGGGCGGTTACGCAGTATTTT.

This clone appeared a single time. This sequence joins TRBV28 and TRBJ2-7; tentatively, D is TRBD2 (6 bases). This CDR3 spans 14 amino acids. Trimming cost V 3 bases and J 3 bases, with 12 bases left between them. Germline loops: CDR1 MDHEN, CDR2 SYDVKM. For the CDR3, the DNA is TGTGCCAGCAGTTTTGGGGGGACGTTCTACGAGCAGTACTTC. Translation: CASSFGGTFYEQYF.

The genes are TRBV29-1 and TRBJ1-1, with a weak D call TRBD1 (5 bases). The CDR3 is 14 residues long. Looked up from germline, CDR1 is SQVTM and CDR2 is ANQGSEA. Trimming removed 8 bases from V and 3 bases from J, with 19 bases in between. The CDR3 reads CSIRTSPGDTEAFF. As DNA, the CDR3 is TGCAGCATCCGAACCTCCCCGGGGGACACTGAAGCTTTCTTT.